One and the same sample provided the 23 T cell receptor beta chains below, sequenced in a study of cytomegalovirus exposure and HLA in healthy donors. The PCR employed 60 Vbeta primers together with 13 Jbeta primers. Produced via immunoSEQ multiplex PCR; TCRdb's table is partial and in-frame only. The sample has fewer than 90,000 clones; about 75% are singletons. Input material: PBMCs. Receptors were obtained from a young man in good health and CMV-seropositive.

This clone showed up just once. The chain recombines TRBV28 with TRBJ2-7; D is undetermined. This CDR3 contains 10 residues. Per germline, CDR1 MDHEN and CDR2 SYDVKM. Trimming shortened V by 3 bases and J by 6 bases, and 3 bases separated the two germline ends. CDR3 residues: CASSFREQYF. In DNA form, the CDR3 reads TGTGCCAGCAGTTTTCGCGAGCAGTACTTC.

This chain uses TRBV6-5 with TRBJ1-6; maybe TRBD1 (5 bases). The CDR3 runs to 14 residues. Germline V gives CDR1 MNHEY, CDR2 SVGAGI. Trimming took 8 bases from V and 8 from J, leaving 16 bases between them. This CDR3 is CASAVGGEDSPLHF. CDR3 sequence (DNA): TGTGCCAGCGCGGTAGGAGGGGAGGATTCACCCCTCCACTTT.

The table lists this clone with a few counts. This chain uses TRBV6-5 with TRBJ2-7; 7 bases are shared with TRBD1. This CDR3 spans 14 amino acids. Trimming at V came to 5 bases and at J to 2 bases, leaving 6 bases not matched to a gene. Germline V gene lookup returns CDR1 MNHEY and CDR2 SVGAGI. The CDR3 reads CASSPDREPYEQYF. DNA for the CDR3: TGTGCCAGCAGTCCCGACAGGGAGCCCTACGAGCAGTACTTC.

This chain connects TRBV5-4 to TRBJ1-4, with unresolved D. CDR3 size: 16 residues. Germline lookup yields CDR1 SGHNT and CDR2 YYREEE (reference sequence). The V end was cut by 0 bases, the J end by 7 bases, with 16 bases between. CDR3 coding DNA: TGTGCCAGCAGCTTGGGCCCCCAGGAGGGAGTTGAAAAACTGTTTTTT. Protein: CASSLGPQEGVEKLFF.

The genes are TRBV5-6 and TRBJ2-6, with a tentative D call TRBD1 (5 bases). Germline CDR1 and CDR2: SGHDT and YYEEEE. V gave up 3 bases and J gave up 2 bases, with 9 bases separating them. The CDR3 loop spans 15 amino acids. The CDR3 spells CASSWVRAGANVLTF. For the CDR3, the DNA is TGTGCCAGCAGCTGGGTCAGGGCTGGGGCCAACGTCCTGACTTTC.

The chain carries TRBV6-1 and TRBJ1-2; 11 positions match TRBD1. The germline gives CDR1 MNHNS, CDR2 SASEGT. Germline trimming cut 0 bases from V and 6 bases from J; bases unmatched to any gene: 9. CDR3 length equals 17 residues. CDR3 bases: TGTGCCAGCAGTGAAGCTTTGGGGACAGGGGGAGGGAATGGCTACACCTTC. Translated: CASSEALGTGGGNGYTF.

This chain joins TRBV19 and TRBJ1-3; possibly TRBD1 for D (6 bases). Trimming cost V 2 bases and J 0 bases, with 11 bases left between them. CDR1 is LNHDA and CDR2 is SQIVND in the germline V gene (reference sequence). This CDR3 has 16 amino acids. DNA for the CDR3: TGTGCCAGTAGTATAACCAGGGGTACCTCTGGAAACACCATATATTTT. It codes for CASSITRGTSGNTIYF.

The chain recombines TRBV5-8 with TRBJ1-3; D is possibly TRBD1 (6 bases). The CDR3 consists of 15 residues. Germline loops: CDR1 SGHTS, CDR2 YDEGEE. Trimming removed 1 base at V and 2 bases at J, with 10 bases between. DNA for the CDR3: TGTGCCAGCAGCTTGCGTGCAGGGGCTGGAAACACCATATATTTT. Residues: CASSLRAGAGNTIYF.

The V gene is TRBV30, the J gene TRBJ1-5; D is possibly TRBD1 (5 bases). Germline CDR1 GTSNPN, CDR2 SVGIG (reference sequence). V lost 0 bases, J lost 2 bases, and 8 bases lay in between. The CDR3 has 14 residues. CDR3 sequence reads: CAWSVQGGNQPQHF. The CDR3 DNA is TGTGCCTGGAGTGTACAAGGGGGCAATCAGCCCCAGCATTTT.

The V and J genes are TRBV29-1 and TRBJ1-1, with D maybe TRBD1 (6 bases). The CDR3 has 12 amino acids. Germline CDR1 is SQVTM and CDR2 is ANQGSEA. The germline V and J ends were trimmed by 8 bases and 1 base, with 11 bases remaining between them. This CDR3 reads CSIPGQNTEAFF. CDR3 sequence (DNA): TGCAGCATCCCGGGACAGAACACTGAAGCTTTCTTT.

The rearrangement links TRBV28 to TRBJ1-2; 9 nucleotides match TRBD1. V dropped 5 bases and J dropped 3; count of bases not matched to a gene: 4. The germline V gene encodes CDR1 MDHEN and CDR2 SYDVKM. The CDR3 has 14 amino acids. CDR3 in amino acids: CASSATGGDYGYTF. For the CDR3, the DNA is TGTGCCAGCAGTGCAACAGGGGGCGACTATGGCTACACCTTC.

The J gene is TRBJ2-7, the V gene TRBV7-2; the D gene is possibly TRBD2 (5 bases). The germline V gene has CDR1 SGHTA and CDR2 FQGNSA. Trimming removed 0 bases from V and 7 bases from J, with 10 bases in between. This CDR3 has 13 residues. The CDR3 here is CASSLAPPGEQYF. The DNA for the CDR3 is TGTGCCAGCAGCTTAGCACCGCCGGGGGAGCAGTACTTC.

The chain uses TRBV29-1 and TRBJ1-1; D is unclear. CDR3 length: 11 residues. From germline, CDR1 is SQVTM and CDR2 ANQGSEA. V was pared by 1 base and J by 5 bases, with 5 bases between. The CDR3 region has the DNA TGCAGCGTTGAAGGCAGTACTGAAGCTTTCTTT. Amino acid sequence: CSVEGSTEAFF.

The chain has TRBV19 and TRBJ2-5, with TRBD2 as a possible D gene (5 bases). This CDR3 comprises 15 residues. CDR1 is LNHDA, CDR2 SQIVND, per germline (reference sequence). Trimming cost V 4 bases and J 2 bases, with 14 bases left between them. This CDR3 is CASSSPRELQETQYF. CDR3 DNA sequence: TGTGCCAGTAGTAGCCCCCGGGAACTTCAAGAGACCCAGTACTTC.

The gene calls are TRBV6-4 and TRBJ2-1, with unresolved D. V was pared by 5 bases and J by 0 bases, with 8 bases between. The CDR3 loop spans 14 amino acids. Germline CDR1 is MRHNA and CDR2 is SNTAGT. The CDR3 region is CASSPTNSYNEQFF. The DNA for the CDR3 is TGTGCCAGCAGTCCCACTAACTCCTACAATGAGCAGTTCTTC.

The J gene is TRBJ2-5, the V gene TRBV11-1; 10 nucleotides match TRBD2. Looked up from germline, CDR1 is SGHAT and CDR2 is FQDESV (reference sequence). Losses at the gene ends were 5 bases for V and 0 bases for J; bases not matched to a gene: 3. The CDR3 totals 15 residues. The CDR3 DNA follows: TGTGCCAGCAGCGGAGCGGGGGGGTACCAAGAGACCCAGTACTTC. Amino acids: CASSGAGGYQETQYF.

Only a few counts were recorded for this clone. V is TRBV28 and J is TRBJ2-1; D is undetermined. This CDR3 spans 15 amino acids. Trimming stripped 1 base from V and 4 bases from J, with 11 bases between. The germline V gene encodes CDR1 MDHEN and CDR2 SYDVKM. The chain's CDR3 is CASSLSSLRYNEQFF. The CDR3, as DNA: TGTGCCAGCAGTTTATCCTCTTTGAGGTACAATGAGCAGTTCTTC.

The rearrangement joins TRBV7-2 to TRBJ2-7, with TRBD1 matching 7 bases. J gave up 7 bases and V 1 base, and 7 bases lay outside the gene matches. The CDR3 has 14 residues. Germline V gene lookup returns CDR1 SGHTA and CDR2 FQGNSA. The CDR3 DNA follows: TGTGCCAGCAGCTTAGGAAGGGGGCTAGAAGAGCAGTACTTC. It is translated as CASSLGRGLEEQYF.

Relative to its sample, this clone is medium-sized. This sequence joins TRBV19 and TRBJ1-1, with TRBD1 as a possible D gene (6 bases). V dropped 5 bases and J dropped 4 bases, with 8 bases sitting between them. The CDR3 has 12 residues. CDR1 and CDR2 (germline): LNHDA, SQIVND (reference sequence). The CDR3 sequence: CASSLTGTEAFF. DNA of the CDR3: TGTGCCAGTAGTTTGACAGGCACTGAAGCTTTCTTT.

This rearrangement joins TRBV7-3 to TRBJ2-6; perhaps TRBD1 as D (5 bases). Trimming took off 2 bases at V and 0 bases at J, with 23 bases between the two ends. This CDR3 spans 21 amino acids. Germline V gene lookup returns CDR1 SGHTA and CDR2 FQGTGA. CDR3: CASSLGVVFGQFPSGANVLTF. In DNA form, the CDR3 reads TGTGCCAGCAGCTTAGGGGTAGTATTTGGACAATTCCCCTCTGGGGCCAACGTCCTGACTTTC.

This clone was observed once. The gene calls are TRBV6-6 and TRBJ2-2, with D tentatively TRBD2 (6 bases). The CDR3 is 15 residues long. The V end lost 7 bases, the J end lost 3 bases, and 15 bases lay between the germline ends. Germline values: CDR1 MNHNY, CDR2 SVGAGI (reference sequence). Here the CDR3 reads CASTPSGTHTGELFF. CDR3 in DNA: TGTGCCAGCACTCCCTCCGGGACTCACACCGGGGAGCTGTTTTTT.

The genes are TRBV19 and TRBJ1-5; the match to TRBD1 covers 7 bases. The CDR3 loop spans 16 amino acids. V dropped 3 bases and J dropped 7; count of bases not matched to a gene: 12. Germline CDR1 and CDR2: LNHDA and SQIVND (reference sequence). In nucleotides, the CDR3 is TGTGCCAGTAGTATGAGGGGGCCAGTCCAGGGACAGCCCCAGCATTTT. Its translation is CASSMRGPVQGQPQHF.

This sequence joins TRBV30 and TRBJ1-2, with 9 bases aligning to TRBD1. In germline, CDR1 is GTSNPN, CDR2 SVGIG (reference sequence). Trimming took 5 bases from V and 7 from J; bases not matched to a gene: 5. This CDR3 region has 12 residues. The CDR3 protein is CAWVTGGVGYTF. The CDR3, as DNA: TGTGCCTGGGTAACAGGGGGCGTTGGCTACACCTTC. Variable domain in full (rest from reference TRBV30 and TRBJ1-2): SQTIHQWPATLVQPVGSPLSLECTVEGTSNPNLYWYRQAAGRGLQLLFYSVGIGQISSEVPQNLSASRPQDRQFILSSKKLLLSDSGFYLCAWVTGGVGYTFGSGTRLTVV.